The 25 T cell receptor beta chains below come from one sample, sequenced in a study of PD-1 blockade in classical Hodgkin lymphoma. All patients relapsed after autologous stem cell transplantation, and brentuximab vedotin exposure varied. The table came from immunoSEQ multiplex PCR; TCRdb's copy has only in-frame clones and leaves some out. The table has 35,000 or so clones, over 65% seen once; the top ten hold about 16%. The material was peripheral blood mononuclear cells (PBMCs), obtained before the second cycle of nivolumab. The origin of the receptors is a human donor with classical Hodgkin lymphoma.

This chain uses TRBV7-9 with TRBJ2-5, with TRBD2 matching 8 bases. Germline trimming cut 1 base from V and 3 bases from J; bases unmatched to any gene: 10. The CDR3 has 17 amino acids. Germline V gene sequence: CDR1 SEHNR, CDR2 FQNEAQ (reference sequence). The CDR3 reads CASSLDMLRGGKETQYF. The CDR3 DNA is TGTGCCAGCAGCTTAGATATGTTGCGCGGGGGGAAAGAGACCCAGTACTTC.

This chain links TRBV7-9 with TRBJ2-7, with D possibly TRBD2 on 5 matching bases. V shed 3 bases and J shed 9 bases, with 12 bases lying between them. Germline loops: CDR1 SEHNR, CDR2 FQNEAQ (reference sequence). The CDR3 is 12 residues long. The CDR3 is CASSLAFEGQYF. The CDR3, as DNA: TGTGCCAGCAGCTTGGCCTTTGAGGGGCAGTACTTC.

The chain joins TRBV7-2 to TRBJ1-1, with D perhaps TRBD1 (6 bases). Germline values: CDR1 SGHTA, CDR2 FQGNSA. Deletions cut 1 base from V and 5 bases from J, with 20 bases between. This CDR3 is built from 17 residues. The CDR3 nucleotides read TGTGCCAGCAGCTTAGTCTACAGGGTGTCTGTACGGACTGAAGCTTTCTTT. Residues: CASSLVYRVSVRTEAFF.

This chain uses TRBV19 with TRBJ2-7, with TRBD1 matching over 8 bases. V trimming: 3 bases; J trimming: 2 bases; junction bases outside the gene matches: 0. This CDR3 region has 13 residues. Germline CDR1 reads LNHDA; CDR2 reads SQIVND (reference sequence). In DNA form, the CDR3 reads TGTGCCAGTAGTATGGGACAGGCCTACGAGCAGTACTTC. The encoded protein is CASSMGQAYEQYF.

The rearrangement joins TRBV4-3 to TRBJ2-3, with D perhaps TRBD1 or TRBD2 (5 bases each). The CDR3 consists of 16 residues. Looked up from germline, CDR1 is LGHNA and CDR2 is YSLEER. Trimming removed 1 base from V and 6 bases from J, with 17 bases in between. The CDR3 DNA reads TGCGCCAGCAGCCAAGGGGCGAAGGGACGGAGGGATACGCAGTATTTT. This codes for CASSQGAKGRRDTQYF.

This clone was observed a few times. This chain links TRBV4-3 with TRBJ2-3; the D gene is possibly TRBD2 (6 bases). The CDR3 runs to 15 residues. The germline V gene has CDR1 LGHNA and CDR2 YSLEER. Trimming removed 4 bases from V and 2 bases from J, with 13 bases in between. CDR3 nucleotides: TGCGCCAGCAGCCTCGGGGGAAGCTACACAGATACGCAGTATTTT. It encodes CASSLGGSYTDTQYF.

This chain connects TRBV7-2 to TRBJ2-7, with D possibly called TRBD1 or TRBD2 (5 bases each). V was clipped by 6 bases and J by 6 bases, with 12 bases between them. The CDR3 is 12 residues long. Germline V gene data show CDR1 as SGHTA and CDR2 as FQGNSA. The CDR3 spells CASRNEGFEQYF. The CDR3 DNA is TGTGCCAGCAGGAATGAGGGGTTCGAGCAGTACTTC.

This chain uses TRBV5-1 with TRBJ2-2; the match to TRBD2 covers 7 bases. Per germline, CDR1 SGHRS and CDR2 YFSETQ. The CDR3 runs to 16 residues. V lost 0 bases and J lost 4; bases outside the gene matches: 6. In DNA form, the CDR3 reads TGCGCCAGCAGCTTGGACAGCGGCGGGGGCACCGGGGAGCTGTTTTTT. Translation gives CASSLDSGGGTGELFF.

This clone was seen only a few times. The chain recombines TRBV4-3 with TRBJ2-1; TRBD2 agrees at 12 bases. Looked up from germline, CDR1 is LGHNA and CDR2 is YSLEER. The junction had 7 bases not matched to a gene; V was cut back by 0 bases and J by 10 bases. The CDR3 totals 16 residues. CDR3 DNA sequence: TGCGCCAGCAGCCAAGACCCTAGCGGGGGGGCCGGGGAGCAGTTCTTC. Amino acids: CASSQDPSGGAGEQFF.

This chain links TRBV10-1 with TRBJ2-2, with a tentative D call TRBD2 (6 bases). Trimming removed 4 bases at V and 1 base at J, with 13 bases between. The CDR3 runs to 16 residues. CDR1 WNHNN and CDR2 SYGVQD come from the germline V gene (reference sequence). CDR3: CASSARGLLNTGELFF. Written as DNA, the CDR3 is TGCGCCAGCAGTGCCCGGGGACTTTTGAACACCGGGGAGCTGTTTTTT.

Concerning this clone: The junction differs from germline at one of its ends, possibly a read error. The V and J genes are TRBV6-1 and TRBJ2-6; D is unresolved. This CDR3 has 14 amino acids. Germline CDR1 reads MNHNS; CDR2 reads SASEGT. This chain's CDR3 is CASNEQSRANVLTF. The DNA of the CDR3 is TGTGCCAGCAATGAACAAAGTCGGGCCAACGTCCTGACTTTC.

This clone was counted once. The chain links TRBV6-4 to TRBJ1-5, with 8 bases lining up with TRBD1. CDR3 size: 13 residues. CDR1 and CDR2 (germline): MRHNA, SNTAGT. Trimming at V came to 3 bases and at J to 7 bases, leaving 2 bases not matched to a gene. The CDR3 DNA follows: TGTGCCAGCAGTGAACAGGGGGAACAGCCCCAGCATTTT. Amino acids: CASSEQGEQPQHF.

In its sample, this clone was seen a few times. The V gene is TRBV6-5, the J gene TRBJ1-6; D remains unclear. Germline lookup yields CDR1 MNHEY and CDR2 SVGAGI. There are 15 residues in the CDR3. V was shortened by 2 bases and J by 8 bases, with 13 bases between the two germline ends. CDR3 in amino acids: CASSYGRREDSPLHF. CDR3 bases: TGTGCCAGCAGTTACGGACGGAGGGAGGATTCACCCCTCCACTTT.

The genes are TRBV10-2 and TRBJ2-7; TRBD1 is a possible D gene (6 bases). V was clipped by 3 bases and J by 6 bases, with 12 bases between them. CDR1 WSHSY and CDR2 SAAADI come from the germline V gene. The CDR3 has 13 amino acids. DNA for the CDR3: TGCGCCAGCAGTGATTTAGTAGGGGGCGAGCAGTACTTC. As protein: CASSDLVGGEQYF.

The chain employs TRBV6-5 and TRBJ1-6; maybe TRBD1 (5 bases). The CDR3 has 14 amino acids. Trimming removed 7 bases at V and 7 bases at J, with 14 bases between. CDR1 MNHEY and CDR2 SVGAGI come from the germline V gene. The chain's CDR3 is CASKRGERNSPLHF. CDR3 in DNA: TGTGCCAGCAAGCGGGGGGAGAGAAATTCACCCCTCCACTTT.

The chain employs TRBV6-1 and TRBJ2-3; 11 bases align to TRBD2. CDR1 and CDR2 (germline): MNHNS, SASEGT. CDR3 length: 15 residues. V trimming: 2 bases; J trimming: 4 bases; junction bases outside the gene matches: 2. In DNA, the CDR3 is TGTGCCAGCAGTGAACTAGCGGGGGGCGCAGATACGCAGTATTTT. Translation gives CASSELAGGADTQYF.

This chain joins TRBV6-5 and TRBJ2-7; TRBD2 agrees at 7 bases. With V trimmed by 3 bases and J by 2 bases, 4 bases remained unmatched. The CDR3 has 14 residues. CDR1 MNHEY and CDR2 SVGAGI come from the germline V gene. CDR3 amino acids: CASSYLGGAYEQYF. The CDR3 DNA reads TGTGCCAGCAGTTATTTGGGGGGGGCCTACGAGCAGTACTTC.

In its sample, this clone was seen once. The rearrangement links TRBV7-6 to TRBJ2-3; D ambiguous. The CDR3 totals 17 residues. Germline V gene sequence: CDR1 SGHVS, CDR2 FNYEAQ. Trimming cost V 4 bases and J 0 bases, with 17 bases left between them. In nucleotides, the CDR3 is TGTGCCAGCAGCTCTCGAACACTATTGGGGAGCACAGATACGCAGTATTTT. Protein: CASSSRTLLGSTDTQYF.

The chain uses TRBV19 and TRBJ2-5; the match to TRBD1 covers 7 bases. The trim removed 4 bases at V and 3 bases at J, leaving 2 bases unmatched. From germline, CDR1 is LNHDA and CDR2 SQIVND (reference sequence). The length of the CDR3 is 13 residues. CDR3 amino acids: CASSNDREETQYF. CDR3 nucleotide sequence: TGTGCCAGTAGTAACGACAGGGAAGAGACCCAGTACTTC.

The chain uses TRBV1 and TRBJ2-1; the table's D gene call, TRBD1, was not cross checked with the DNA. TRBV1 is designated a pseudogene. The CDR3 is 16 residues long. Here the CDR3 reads CTSSQKQGARDNEQFF. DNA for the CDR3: TGCACCAGCAGCCAAAAACAGGGGGCCAGGGACAATGAGCAGTTCTTC.

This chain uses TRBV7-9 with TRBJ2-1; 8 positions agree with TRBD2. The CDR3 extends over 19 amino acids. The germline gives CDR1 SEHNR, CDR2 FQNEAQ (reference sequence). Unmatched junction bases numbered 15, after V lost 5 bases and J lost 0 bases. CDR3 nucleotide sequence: TGTGCCAGCAGCCCAGAAGGTAGCGGGGTTGTTAGCTCCTACAATGAGCAGTTCTTC. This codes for CASSPEGSGVVSSYNEQFF.

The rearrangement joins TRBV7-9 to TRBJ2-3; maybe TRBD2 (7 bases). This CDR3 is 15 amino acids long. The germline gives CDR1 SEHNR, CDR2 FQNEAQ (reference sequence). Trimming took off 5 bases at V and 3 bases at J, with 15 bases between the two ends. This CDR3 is CASSHPGGRTDTQYF. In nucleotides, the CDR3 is TGTGCCAGCAGCCACCCCGGGGGGCGGACAGATACGCAGTATTTT.

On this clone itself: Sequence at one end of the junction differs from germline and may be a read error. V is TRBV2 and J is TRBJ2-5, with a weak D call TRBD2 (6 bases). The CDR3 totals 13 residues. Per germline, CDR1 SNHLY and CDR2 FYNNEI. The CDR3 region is CASSEGPGVTQYF. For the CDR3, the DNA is TGTGCCAGCAGCGAAGGCCCGGGGGTCACCCAGTACTTC.

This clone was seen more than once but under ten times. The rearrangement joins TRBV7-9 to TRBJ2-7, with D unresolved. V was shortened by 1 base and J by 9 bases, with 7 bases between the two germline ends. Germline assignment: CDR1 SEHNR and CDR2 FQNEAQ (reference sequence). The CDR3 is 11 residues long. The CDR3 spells CASSLVEGQYF. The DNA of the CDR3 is TGTGCCAGCAGCTTAGTAGAAGGGCAGTACTTC.

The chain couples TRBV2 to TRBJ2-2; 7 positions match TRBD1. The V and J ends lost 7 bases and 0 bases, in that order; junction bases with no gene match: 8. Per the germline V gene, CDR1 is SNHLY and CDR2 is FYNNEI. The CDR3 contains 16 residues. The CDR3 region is CASTLEGAANTGELFF. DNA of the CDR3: TGTGCCAGCACCCTTGAGGGGGCCGCGAACACCGGGGAGCTGTTTTTT.